These 9 T cell receptor beta chains were all obtained from the same sample, sequenced in a study of T cells in Graves' hyperthyroidism and ophthalmopathy. The TCR beta CDR3 regions underwent amplification using RNA transcripts as the source. During a first-round RT-PCR of the TCR CDR3, the HTBI primer set was used. One entry per CDR3 protein, called by TCRdb with MiXCR from the multiplex PCR reads. Here the sample spans roughly 330,000 distinct CDR3 sequences, approximately 15% being singletons. Sequencing used blood. Receptor source: a young man with Graves' hyperthyroidism.

J is TRBJ2-3 and V is TRBV4-1, with TRBD1 matching 8 bases. The CDR3 loop spans 18 amino acids. Germline CDR1 and CDR2: MGHRA and YSYEKL. V gave up 0 bases and J gave up 4 bases; unmatched junction bases: 12. CDR3 amino acids: CASSQDREGTGVADTQYF. The CDR3 region has the DNA TGCGCCAGCAGCCAAGATAGGGAAGGGACAGGCGTAGCAGATACGCAGTATTTT.

This clonotype was recorded many times. This sequence joins TRBV27 and TRBJ1-1; D remains unclear. CDR3 length: 14 residues. Trimming took 4 bases from V and 1 from J, leaving 10 bases between them. Germline-derived CDR1 and CDR2 are MNHEY and SMNVEV (reference sequence). In DNA form, the CDR3 reads TGTGCCAGCAGTTCTCGGAAAACGAACACTGAAGCTTTCTTT. Protein product: CASSSRKTNTEAFF.

V is TRBV27 and J is TRBJ2-7, with a weak D call TRBD1 (6 bases). The CDR3 has 14 residues. From germline, CDR1 is MNHEY and CDR2 SMNVEV (reference sequence). The V gene lost 5 bases and the J gene lost 4 bases, with 15 bases spanning the gap. The CDR3, as DNA: TGTGCCAGCAGTCCCGCCCCGACAGGATACGAGCAGTACTTC. Its protein is CASSPAPTGYEQYF.

The CDR3 loop is CASSLFAETNEKLFF. For the CDR3, the DNA is TGTGCCAGCAGTTTATTCGCTGAAACTAATGAAAAACTGTTTTTT. The chain employs TRBV28 and TRBJ1-4; the D is unclear. Germline-derived CDR1 and CDR2 are MDHEN and SYDVKM. This CDR3 has 15 residues. V lost 1 base and J 1 base, leaving 7 bases between the germline ends.

As concerns this clonotype: This may be a read error: a much more frequent sequence differs by one nucleotide. The V and J genes are TRBV11-3 and TRBJ2-5, with 7 positions matching TRBD1. The DNA end is a closer match to TRBJ2-1, so the J assignment may be wrong. The length of the CDR3 is 14 residues. The germline gives CDR1 SGHNT, CDR2 YENEEA. CDR3 DNA: TGTGCCAGCAGCAGGACAGGTTTGAAAGAGACCCAGTTCTTC. Amino acid sequence: CASSRTGLKETQFF.

This clonotype was detected only once. The CDR3: CASSLWPYPIQYF. CDR3 in DNA: TGTGCCAGCAGTTTGTGGCCATACCCCATTCAGTACTTC. The J gene is TRBJ2-4, the V gene TRBV28; no definite D call. The CDR3 is made up of 13 amino acids. V was trimmed by 3 bases and J by 9 bases, leaving 12 bases between them. The V gene's germline CDR1 is MDHEN and CDR2 SYDVKM.

The table lists this clonotype with many counts. The chain is built from TRBV5-1 and TRBJ2-2, with 8 nucleotides matching TRBD1. Germline-derived CDR1 and CDR2 are SGHRS and YFSETQ. Losses at the gene ends were 0 bases for V and 1 base for J; bases not matched to a gene: 2. The CDR3 is 16 amino acids. The CDR3 DNA reads as TGCGCCAGCAGCTTGGATACAGGGGGGAACACCGGGGAGCTGTTTTTT. It translates to CASSLDTGGNTGELFF.

This chain uses TRBV30 with TRBJ1-5, with 8 bases fitting TRBD1. The V segment lost 4 bases and the J segment 7 bases; nucleotides outside the gene matches: 3. Per the germline V gene, CDR1 is GTSNPN and CDR2 is SVGIG (reference sequence). This CDR3 contains 12 residues. The CDR3 loop reads CAWNGQGQPQHF. DNA of the CDR3: TGTGCCTGGAATGGACAGGGCCAGCCCCAGCATTTT.

This clonotype showed up just a few times. The J gene is TRBJ2-2, the V gene TRBV24-1, with D perhaps TRBD1 (6 bases). The germline V gene has CDR1 KGHDR and CDR2 SFDVKD. CDR3 length: 16 residues. V was pared by 3 bases and J by 2 bases, with 12 bases between. The CDR3 reads CATSDRTVRNTGELFF. CDR3 sequence (DNA): TGTGCCACCAGTGATCGGACAGTCAGAAACACCGGGGAGCTGTTTTTT.